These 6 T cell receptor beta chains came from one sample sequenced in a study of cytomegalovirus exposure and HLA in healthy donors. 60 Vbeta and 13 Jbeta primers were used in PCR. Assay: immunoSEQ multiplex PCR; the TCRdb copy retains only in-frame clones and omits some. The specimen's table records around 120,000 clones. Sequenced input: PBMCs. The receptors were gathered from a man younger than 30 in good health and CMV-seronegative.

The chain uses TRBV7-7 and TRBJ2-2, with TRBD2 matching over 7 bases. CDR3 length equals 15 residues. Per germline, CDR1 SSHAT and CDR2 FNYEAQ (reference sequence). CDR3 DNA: TGTGCTAGCTCGGCTAGCGGTTCGAACACCGGGGAGCTGTTTTTT. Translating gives CASSASGSNTGELFF.

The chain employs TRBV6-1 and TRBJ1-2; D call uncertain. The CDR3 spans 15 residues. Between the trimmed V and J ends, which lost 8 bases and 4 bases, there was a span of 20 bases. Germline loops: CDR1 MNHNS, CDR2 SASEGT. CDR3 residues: CASRTLGSGIYGYTF. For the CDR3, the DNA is TGTGCCAGCCGGACCTTAGGTTCGGGGATCTATGGCTACACCTTC.

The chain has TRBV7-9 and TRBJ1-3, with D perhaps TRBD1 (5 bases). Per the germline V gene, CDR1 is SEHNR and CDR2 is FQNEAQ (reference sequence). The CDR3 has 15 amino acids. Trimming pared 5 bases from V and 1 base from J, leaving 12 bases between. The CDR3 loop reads CASSPIGVSGNTIYF. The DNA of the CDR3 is TGTGCCAGCAGCCCCATAGGGGTTTCTGGAAACACCATATATTTT. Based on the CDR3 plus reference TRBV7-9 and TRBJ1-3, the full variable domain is DTGVSQNPRHKITKRGQNVTFRCDPISEHNRLYWYRQTLGQGPEFLTYFQNEAQLEKSRLLSDRFSAERPKGSFSTLEIQRTEQGDSAMYLCASSPIGVSGNTIYFGEGSWLTVV.

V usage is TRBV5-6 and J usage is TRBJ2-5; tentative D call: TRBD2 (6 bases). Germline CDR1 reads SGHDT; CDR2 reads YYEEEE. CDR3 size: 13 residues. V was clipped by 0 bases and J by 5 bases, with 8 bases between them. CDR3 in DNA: TGTGCCAGCAGCTTGGTGGGGAGGGAGACCCAGTACTTC. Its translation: CASSLVGRETQYF.

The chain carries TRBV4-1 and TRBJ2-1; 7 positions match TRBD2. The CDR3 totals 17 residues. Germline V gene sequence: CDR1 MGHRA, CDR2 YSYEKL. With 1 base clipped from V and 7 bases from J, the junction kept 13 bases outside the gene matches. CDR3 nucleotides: TGCGCCAGCAGCCAAGGGGTACTAGCGTTAGGTTCGAATGAGCAGTTCTTC. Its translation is CASSQGVLALGSNEQFF.

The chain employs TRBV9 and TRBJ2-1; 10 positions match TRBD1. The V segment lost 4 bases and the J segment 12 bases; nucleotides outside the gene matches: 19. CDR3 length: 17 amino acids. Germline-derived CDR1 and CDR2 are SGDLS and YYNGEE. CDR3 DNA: TGTGCCAGCAGCCCGGGAATTTTGGCGGGACAGGGGTGGGGGCAGTTCTTC. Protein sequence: CASSPGILAGQGWGQFF.